The rows below give T cell receptor beta chains drawn from one sample of a study of blood T cell repertoires in COVID-19. Method: immunoSEQ multiplex PCR; TCRdb's copy keeps in-frame clones and lacks some. The sample gives fewer than 250,000 clones, approximately 86% of which show up once; around 6% is in the top ten. Source material: peripheral blood. The origin of the receptors is a human donor in a cohort sampled during active COVID-19. CDR3s include the opening cysteine and the closing phenylalanine or tryptophan. D genes are given only for firm matches. Rows give clone size only sometimes, using once, few, many, or a class for an expanded clone.

j_call | v_call | d_call | clone_size | cdr3_aa | cdr3_nt
TRBJ1-1 | TRBV10-1 | TRBD1 | NA | CASRTGMNTEAFF | TGCGCCAGCAGGACAGGGATGAACACTGAAGCTTTCTTT
TRBJ2-3 | TRBV28 | TRBD2 | once | CANQRERGDTQYF | TGTGCCAACCAGCGGGAAAGGGGAGATACGCAGTATTTT
TRBJ1-2 | TRBV14 | NA | NA | CASSQSPGFGYGYTF | TGTGCCAGCAGCCAATCCCCGGGGTTTGGCTATGGCTACACCTTC
TRBJ2-6 | TRBV2 | NA | NA | CASAPHSGANVLTF | TGTGCCAGCGCCCCACACTCTGGGGCCAACGTCCTGACTTTC
TRBJ1-2 | TRBV5-1 | NA | once | CASSLGQDYGYTF | TGCGCCAGCAGCTTGGGACAAGACTATGGCTACACCTTC
TRBJ1-1 | TRBV4-1 | NA | NA | CASSHPGGIAEAFF | TGCGCCAGCAGCCATCCGGGGGGCATCGCTGAAGCTTTCTTT
TRBJ1-2 | TRBV24-1 | NA | NA | CATSDLRSGGYTF | TGTGCCACCAGTGATTTGCGGTCAGGAGGCTACACCTTC
TRBJ2-2 | TRBV11-2 | NA | NA | CASTSGWNTGELFF | TGTGCCAGCACCTCAGGTTGGAACACCGGGGAGCTGTTTTTT
TRBJ1-6 | TRBV30 | TRBD1 | NA | CAWSGTGGNSPLHF | TGTGCCTGGAGTGGGACAGGGGGCAATTCACCCCTCCACTTT
TRBJ2-7 | TRBV10-3 | TRBD1 | NA | CAISGTGGLYEQYF | TGTGCCATCAGTGGGACAGGGGGCCTCTACGAGCAGTACTTC
TRBJ1-2 | TRBV28 | NA | NA | CASSLYGDGYTF | TGTGCCAGCAGTTTATACGGGGATGGCTACACCTTC
TRBJ1-6 | TRBV19 | TRBD1 | NA | CASSVGTGPSPLHF | TGTGCCAGTAGTGTCGGGACAGGGCCTTCACCCCTCCACTTT
TRBJ2-7 | TRBV7-2 | NA | NA | CASSLDPPSTLNPSYEQYF | TGTGCCAGCAGCTTAGACCCTCCCTCTACCCTGAATCCCTCCTACGAGCAGTACTTC
TRBJ2-1 | TRBV7-9 | TRBD1 | NA | CASSSGTGYNEQFF | TGTGCCAGCAGCTCCGGGACAGGTTACAATGAGCAGTTCTTC
TRBJ2-7 | TRBV29-1 | TRBD2 | once | CSGGTSGYEQYF | TGCAGCGGCGGGACTAGCGGTTACGAGCAGTACTTC
TRBJ1-1 | TRBV6-5 | TRBD1 | NA | CASTGGTGGTEAFF | TGTGCCAGCACCGGGGGGACAGGGGGGACTGAAGCTTTCTTT
TRBJ1-6 | TRBV28 | TRBD1 | NA | CASSPGDRGNSPLHF | TGTGCCAGCAGTCCCGGGGACAGGGGGAATTCACCCCTCCACTTT
TRBJ2-1 | TRBV11-3 | NA | once | CASSRLGDNEQFF | TGTGCCAGCAGCCGACTAGGGGACAATGAGCAGTTCTTC
TRBJ1-2 | TRBV19 | TRBD1 | few | CASSTGGVDYGYTF | TGTGCCAGTAGTACAGGGGGCGTTGACTATGGCTACACCTTC
TRBJ1-4 | TRBV30 | TRBD1 | once | CAWSIRTGVGEKLFF | TGTGCCTGGAGTATACGGACAGGGGTCGGGGAAAAACTGTTTTTT
TRBJ2-5 | TRBV5-1 | TRBD1 | NA | CASSLNRGETQYF | TGCGCCAGCAGCTTGAACAGGGGCGAGACCCAGTACTTC
TRBJ1-4 | TRBV6-5 | NA | NA | CASIQRPGGREKLFF | TGTGCCAGCATTCAACGCCCCGGGGGGCGAGAAAAACTGTTTTTT
TRBJ1-2 | TRBV12-3/TRBV12-4 | NA | NA | CASRKSRNYGYTF | TGTGCCAGCAGGAAGAGTCGAAACTATGGCTACACCTTC
TRBJ1-2 | TRBV20-1 | NA | NA | CSARDRRGYTF | TGCAGTGCTAGAGATCGTCGTGGCTACACCTTC
TRBJ2-3 | TRBV10-3 | NA | NA | CAISDEGGRGTDTQYF | TGTGCCATCAGTGACGAGGGCGGAAGGGGCACAGATACGCAGTATTTT
TRBJ2-3 | TRBV20-1 | TRBD2 | NA | CSASSLPGGGFTDTQYF | TGCAGTGCTAGTAGTCTTCCGGGCGGGGGGTTCACAGATACGCAGTATTTT
TRBJ2-1 | TRBV28 | TRBD2 | NA | CASSLRGGQGNEQFF | TGTGCCAGCAGTTTACGGGGGGGGCAAGGGAATGAGCAGTTCTTC